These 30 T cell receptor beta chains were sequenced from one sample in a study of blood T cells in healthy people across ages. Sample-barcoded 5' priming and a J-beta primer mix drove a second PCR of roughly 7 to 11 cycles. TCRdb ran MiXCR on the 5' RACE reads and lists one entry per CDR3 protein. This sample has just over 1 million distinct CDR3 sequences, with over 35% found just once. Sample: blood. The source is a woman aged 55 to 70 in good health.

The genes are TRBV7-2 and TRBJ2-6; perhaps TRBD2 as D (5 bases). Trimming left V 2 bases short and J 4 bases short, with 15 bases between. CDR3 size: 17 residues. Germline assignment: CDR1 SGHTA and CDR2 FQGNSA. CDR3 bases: TGTGCCAGCAGCTTAAGGGTCCGGGGATCCGGGGCCAACGTCCTGACTTTC. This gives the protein CASSLRVRGSGANVLTF.

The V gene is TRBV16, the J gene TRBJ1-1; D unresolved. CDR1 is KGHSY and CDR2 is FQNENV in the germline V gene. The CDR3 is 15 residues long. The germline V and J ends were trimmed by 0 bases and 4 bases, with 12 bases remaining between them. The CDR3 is CASSQSSALGTEAFF. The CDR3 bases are TGTGCCAGCAGCCAATCTTCAGCCCTCGGCACTGAAGCTTTCTTT.

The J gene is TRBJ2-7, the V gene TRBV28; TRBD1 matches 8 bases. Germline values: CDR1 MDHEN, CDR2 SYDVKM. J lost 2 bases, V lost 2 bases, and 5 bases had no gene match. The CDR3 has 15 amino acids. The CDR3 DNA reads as TGTGCCAGCAGTTTACTGGCGACAGGGGCCTACGAGCAGTACTTC. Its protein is CASSLLATGAYEQYF. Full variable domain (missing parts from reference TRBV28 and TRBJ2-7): DVKVTQSSRYLVKRTGEKVFLECVQDMDHENMFWYRQDPGLGLRLIYFSYDVKMKEKGDIPEGYSVSREKKERFSLILESASTNQTSMYLCASSLLATGAYEQYFGPGTRLTVT.

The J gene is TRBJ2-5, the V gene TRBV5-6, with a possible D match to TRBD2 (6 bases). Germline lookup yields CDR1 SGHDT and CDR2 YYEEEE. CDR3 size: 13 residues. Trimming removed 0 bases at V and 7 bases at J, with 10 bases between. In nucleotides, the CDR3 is TGTGCCAGCAGCTTGGCGCCGGAGGGGACCCAGTACTTC. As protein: CASSLAPEGTQYF.

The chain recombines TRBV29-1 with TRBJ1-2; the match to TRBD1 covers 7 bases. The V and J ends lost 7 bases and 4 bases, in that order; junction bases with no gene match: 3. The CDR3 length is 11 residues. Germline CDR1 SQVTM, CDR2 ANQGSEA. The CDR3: CSGQGLYGYTF. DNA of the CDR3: TGCAGCGGACAGGGCCTCTATGGCTACACCTTC.

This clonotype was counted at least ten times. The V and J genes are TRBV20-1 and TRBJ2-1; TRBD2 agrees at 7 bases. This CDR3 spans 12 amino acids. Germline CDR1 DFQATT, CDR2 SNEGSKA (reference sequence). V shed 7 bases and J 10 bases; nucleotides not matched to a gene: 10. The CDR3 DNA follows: TGCAGTGTTCGGGGGGTTAGGGACGAGCAGTTCTTC. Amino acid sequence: CSVRGVRDEQFF.

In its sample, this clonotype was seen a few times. In DNA form, the CDR3 reads TGTGCCAGCAGCCAAGGACGGGCAGATAATTCACCCCTCCACTTT. Encoded protein: CASSQGRADNSPLHF. V is TRBV3-1 and J is TRBJ1-6, with D unresolved. Germline lookup yields CDR1 LGHDT and CDR2 YNNKEL (reference sequence). V was cut by 1 base and J by 5 bases, with 9 bases left in between. CDR3 length equals 15 residues.

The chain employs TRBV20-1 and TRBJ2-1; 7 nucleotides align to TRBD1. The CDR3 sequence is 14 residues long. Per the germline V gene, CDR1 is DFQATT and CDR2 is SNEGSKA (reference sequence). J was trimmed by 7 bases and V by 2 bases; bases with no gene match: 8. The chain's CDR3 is CSARSYRGGNEQFF. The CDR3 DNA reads TGCAGTGCTAGAAGCTACAGGGGTGGGAATGAGCAGTTCTTC.

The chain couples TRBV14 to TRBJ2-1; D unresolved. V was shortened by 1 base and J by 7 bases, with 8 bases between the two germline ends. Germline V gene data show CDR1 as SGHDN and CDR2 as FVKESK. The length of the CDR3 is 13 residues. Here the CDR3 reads CASSQVTANEQFF. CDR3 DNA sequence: TGTGCCAGCAGCCAAGTAACCGCTAATGAGCAGTTCTTC.

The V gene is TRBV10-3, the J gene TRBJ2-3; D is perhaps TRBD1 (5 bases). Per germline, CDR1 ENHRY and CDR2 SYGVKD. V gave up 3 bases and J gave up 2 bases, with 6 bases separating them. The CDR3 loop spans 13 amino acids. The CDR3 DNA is TGTGCCATCAGTGACAGGGCCACAGATACGCAGTATTTT. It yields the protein CAISDRATDTQYF.

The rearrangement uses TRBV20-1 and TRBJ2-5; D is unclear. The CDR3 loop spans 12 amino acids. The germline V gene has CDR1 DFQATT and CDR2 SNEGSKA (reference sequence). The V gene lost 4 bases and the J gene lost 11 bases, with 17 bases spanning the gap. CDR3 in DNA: TGCAGTGCTAAAGGCAGCTACAATGAGCAGTACTTC. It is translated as CSAKGSYNEQYF.

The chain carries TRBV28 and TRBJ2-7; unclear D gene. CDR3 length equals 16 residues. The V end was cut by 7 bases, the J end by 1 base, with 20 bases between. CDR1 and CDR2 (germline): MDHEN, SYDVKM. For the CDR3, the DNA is TGTGCCAGCAAACCCTGGGAACAGATTACTTCCTACGAGCAGTACTTC. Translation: CASKPWEQITSYEQYF.

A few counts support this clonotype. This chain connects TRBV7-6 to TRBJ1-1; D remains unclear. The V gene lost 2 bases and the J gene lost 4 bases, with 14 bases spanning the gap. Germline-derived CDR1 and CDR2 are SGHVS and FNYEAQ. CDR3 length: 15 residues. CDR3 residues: CASSLSGYWVTEAFF. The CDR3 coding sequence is TGTGCCAGCAGCTTATCGGGCTACTGGGTCACTGAAGCTTTCTTT.

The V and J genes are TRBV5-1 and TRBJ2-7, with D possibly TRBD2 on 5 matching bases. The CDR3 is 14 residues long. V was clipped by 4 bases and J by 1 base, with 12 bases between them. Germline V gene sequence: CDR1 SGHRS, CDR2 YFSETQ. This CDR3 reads CASSKDGVSYEQYF. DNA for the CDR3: TGCGCCAGCAGCAAGGACGGGGTTTCCTACGAGCAGTACTTC.

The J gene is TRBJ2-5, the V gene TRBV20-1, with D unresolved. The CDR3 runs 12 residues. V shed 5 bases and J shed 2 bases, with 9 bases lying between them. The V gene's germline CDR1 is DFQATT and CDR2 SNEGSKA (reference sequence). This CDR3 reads CSARGRQETQYF. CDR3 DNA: TGCAGTGCTCGAGGCAGGCAAGAGACCCAGTACTTC.

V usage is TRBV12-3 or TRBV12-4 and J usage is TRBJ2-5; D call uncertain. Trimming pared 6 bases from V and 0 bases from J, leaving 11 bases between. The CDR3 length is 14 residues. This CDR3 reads CASRPQAYQETQYF. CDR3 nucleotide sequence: TGTGCCAGCAGGCCCCAAGCGTACCAAGAGACCCAGTACTTC.

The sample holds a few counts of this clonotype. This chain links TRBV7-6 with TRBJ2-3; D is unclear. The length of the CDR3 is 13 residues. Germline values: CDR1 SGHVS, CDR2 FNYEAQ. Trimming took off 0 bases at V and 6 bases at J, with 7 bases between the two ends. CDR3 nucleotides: TGTGCCAGCAGCTTAGCAGTTGAGGATACGCAGTATTTT. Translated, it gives CASSLAVEDTQYF.

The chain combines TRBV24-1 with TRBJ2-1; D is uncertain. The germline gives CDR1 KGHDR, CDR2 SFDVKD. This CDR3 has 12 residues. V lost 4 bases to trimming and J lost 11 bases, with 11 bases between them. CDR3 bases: TGTGCCACCAGTGACCGCCATCGCAAGCAGTTCTTC. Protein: CATSDRHRKQFF.

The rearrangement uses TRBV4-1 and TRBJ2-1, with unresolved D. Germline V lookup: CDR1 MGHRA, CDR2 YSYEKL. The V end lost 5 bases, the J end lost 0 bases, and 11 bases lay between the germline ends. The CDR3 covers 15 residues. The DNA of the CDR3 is TGCGCCAGCAGCAAAGTTCCTAGCTCCTACAATGAGCAGTTCTTC. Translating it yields CASSKVPSSYNEQFF.

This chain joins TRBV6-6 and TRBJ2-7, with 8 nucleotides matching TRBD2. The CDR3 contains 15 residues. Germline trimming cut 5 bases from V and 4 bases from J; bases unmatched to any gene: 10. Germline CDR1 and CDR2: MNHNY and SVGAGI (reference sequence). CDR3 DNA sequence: TGTGCCAGCAGTCACATCAGCGGGGGCGGGTACGAGCAGTACTTC. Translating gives CASSHISGGGYEQYF.

CDR3 region: CASSLASGGNYGYTF. The CDR3, as DNA: TGTGCCAGCAGCTTGGCCTCGGGGGGAAACTATGGCTACACCTTC. V and J are TRBV5-5 and TRBJ1-2, with a tentative D call TRBD1 (5 bases). V gave up 0 bases and J gave up 2 bases, with 11 bases separating them. This CDR3 has 15 amino acids. Per germline, CDR1 SGHKS and CDR2 YYEKEE (reference sequence).

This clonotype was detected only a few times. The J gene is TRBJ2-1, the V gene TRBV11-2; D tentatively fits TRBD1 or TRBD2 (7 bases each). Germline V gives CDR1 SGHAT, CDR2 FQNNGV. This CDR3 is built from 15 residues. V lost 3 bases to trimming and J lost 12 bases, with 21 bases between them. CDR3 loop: CASSLLTGRAQSQFF. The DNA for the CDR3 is TGTGCCAGCAGCTTGCTGACAGGGAGGGCCCAGTCGCAGTTCTTC. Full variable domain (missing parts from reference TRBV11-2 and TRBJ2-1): EAGVAQSPRYKIIEKRQSVAFWCNPISGHATLYWYQQILGQGPKLLIQFQNNGVVDDSQLPKDRFSAERLKGVDSTLKIQPAKLEDSAVYLCASSLLTGRAQSQFFGPGTRLTVL.

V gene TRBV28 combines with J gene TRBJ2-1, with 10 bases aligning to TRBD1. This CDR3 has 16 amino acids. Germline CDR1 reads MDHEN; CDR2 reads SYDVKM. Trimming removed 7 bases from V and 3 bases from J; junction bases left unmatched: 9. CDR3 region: CASKEGDRGLYNEQFF. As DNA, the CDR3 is TGTGCCAGCAAGGAGGGGGACAGGGGCCTCTACAATGAGCAGTTCTTC.

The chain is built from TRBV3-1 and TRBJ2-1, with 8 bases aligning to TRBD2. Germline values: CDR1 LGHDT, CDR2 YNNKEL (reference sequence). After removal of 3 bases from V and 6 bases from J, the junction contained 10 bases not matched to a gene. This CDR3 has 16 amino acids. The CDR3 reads CASSHKAGGIFNEQFF. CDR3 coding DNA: TGTGCCAGCAGCCACAAGGCGGGAGGAATCTTCAATGAGCAGTTCTTC.

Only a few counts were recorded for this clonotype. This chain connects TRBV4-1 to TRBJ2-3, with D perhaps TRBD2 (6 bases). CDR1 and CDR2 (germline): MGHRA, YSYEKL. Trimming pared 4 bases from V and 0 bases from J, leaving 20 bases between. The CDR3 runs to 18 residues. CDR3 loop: CASSLQEGRSISTDTQYF. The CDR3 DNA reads TGCGCCAGCAGCCTTCAGGAGGGACGTTCCATCAGCACAGATACGCAGTATTTT.

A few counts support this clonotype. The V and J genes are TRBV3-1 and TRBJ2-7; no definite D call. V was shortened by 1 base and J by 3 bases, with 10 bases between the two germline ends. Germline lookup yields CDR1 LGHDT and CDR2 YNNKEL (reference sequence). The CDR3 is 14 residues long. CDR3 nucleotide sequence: TGTGCCAGCAGCCAAGGAGCGTCCCTCTACGAGCAGTACTTC. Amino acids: CASSQGASLYEQYF.

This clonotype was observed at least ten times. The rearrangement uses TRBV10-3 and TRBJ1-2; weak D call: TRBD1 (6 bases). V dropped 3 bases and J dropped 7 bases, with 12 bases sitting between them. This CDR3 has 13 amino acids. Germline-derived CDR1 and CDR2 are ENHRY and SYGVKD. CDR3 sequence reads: CAISDVDSGGYTF. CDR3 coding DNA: TGTGCCATCAGTGATGTGGACAGTGGTGGCTACACCTTC.

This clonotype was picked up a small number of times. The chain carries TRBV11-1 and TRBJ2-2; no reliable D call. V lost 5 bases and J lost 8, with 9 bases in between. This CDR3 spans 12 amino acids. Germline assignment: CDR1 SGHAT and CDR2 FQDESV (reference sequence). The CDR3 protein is CASSLYFGELFF. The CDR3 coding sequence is TGTGCCAGCAGCCTCTACTTTGGGGAGCTGTTTTTT.

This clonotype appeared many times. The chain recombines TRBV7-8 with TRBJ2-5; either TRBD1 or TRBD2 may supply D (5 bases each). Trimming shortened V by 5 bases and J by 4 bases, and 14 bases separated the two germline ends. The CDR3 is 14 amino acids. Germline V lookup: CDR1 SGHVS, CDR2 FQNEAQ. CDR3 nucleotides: TGTGCCAGCAGCCGCTCCCCAGGGACAGAGACCCAGTACTTC. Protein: CASSRSPGTETQYF.

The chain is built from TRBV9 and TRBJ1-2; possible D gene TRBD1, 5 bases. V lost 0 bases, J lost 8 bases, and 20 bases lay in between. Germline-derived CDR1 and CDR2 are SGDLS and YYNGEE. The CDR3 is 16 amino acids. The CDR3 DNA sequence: TGTGCCAGCAGCGTAGCGGCGGAGGGGACGGCATACGGCTACACCTTC. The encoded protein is CASSVAAEGTAYGYTF.